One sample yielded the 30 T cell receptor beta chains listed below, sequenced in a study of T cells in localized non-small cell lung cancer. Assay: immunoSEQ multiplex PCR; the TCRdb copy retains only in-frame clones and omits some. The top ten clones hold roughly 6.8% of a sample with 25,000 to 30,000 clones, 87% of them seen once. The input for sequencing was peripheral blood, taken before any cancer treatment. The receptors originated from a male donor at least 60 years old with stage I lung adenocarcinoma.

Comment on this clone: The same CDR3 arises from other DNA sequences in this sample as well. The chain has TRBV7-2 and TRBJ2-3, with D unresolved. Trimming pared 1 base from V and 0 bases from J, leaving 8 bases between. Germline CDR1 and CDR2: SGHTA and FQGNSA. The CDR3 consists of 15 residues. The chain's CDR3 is CASSLDPGSTDTQYF. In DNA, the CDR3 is TGTGCCAGCAGCTTAGATCCCGGAAGCACAGATACGCAGTATTTT.

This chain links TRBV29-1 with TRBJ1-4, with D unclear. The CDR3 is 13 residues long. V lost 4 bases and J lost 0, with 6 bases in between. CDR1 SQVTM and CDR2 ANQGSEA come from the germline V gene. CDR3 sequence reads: CSVVHATNEKLFF. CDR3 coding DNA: TGCAGCGTTGTGCACGCAACTAATGAAAAACTGTTTTTT.

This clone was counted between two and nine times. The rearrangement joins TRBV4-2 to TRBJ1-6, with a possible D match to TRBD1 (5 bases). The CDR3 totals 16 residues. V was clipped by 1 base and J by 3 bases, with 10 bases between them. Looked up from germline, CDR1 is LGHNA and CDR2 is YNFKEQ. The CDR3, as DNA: TGTGCCAGCAGCCAAGTGGAGGGGTACTATAATTCACCCCTCCACTTT. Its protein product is CASSQVEGYYNSPLHF.

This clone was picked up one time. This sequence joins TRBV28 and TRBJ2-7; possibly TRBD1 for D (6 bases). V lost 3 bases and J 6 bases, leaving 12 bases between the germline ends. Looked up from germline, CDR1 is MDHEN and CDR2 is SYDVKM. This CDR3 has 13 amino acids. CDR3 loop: CASSLGALGEQYF. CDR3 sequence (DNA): TGTGCCAGCAGTTTGGGGGCCCTGGGCGAGCAGTACTTC.

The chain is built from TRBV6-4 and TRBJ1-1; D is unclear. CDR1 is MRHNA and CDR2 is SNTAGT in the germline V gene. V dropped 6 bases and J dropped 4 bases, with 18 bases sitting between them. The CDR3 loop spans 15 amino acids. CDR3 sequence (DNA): TGTGCCAGCAGCGAAAGAGGAGTGGGTCGCACTGAAGCTTTCTTT. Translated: CASSERGVGRTEAFF.

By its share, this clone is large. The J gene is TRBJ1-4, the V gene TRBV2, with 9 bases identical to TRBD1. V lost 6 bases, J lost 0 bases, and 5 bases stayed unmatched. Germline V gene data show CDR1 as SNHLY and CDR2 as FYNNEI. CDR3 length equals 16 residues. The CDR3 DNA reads TGTGCCAGCAGACCCGGACAGGGGACAACTAATGAAAAACTGTTTTTT. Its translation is CASRPGQGTTNEKLFF.

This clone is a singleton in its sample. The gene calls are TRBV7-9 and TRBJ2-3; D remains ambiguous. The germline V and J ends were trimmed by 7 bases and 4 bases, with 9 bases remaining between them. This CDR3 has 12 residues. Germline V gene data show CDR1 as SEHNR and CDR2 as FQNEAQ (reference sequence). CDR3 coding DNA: TGTGCCAGCATATTAGTTGCAGATACGCAGTATTTT. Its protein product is CASILVADTQYF.

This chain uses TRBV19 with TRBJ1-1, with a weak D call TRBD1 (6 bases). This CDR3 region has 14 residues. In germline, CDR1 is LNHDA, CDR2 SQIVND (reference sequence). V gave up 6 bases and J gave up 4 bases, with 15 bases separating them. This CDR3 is CASRDRPGGTEAFF. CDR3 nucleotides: TGTGCCAGTAGAGACAGGCCGGGTGGCACTGAAGCTTTCTTT.

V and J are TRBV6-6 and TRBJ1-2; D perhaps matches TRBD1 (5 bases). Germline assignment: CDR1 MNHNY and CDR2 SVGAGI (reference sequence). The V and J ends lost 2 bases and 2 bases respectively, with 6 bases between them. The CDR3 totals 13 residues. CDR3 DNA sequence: TGTGCCAGCAGTTACGGGGACAACTATGGCTACACCTTC. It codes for CASSYGDNYGYTF.

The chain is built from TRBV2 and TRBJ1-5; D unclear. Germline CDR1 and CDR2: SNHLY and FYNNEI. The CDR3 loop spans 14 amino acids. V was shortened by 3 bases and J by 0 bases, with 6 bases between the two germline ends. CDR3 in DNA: TGTGCCAGCAGTGAGGGGTATAGCAATCAGCCCCAGCATTTT. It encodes CASSEGYSNQPQHF.

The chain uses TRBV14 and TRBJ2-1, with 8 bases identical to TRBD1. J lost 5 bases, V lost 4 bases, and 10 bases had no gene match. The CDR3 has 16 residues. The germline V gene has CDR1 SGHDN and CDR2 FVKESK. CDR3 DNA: TGTGCCAGCAGCCTAGGCCACAGGGGGTACGACAATGAGCAGTTCTTC. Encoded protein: CASSLGHRGYDNEQFF.

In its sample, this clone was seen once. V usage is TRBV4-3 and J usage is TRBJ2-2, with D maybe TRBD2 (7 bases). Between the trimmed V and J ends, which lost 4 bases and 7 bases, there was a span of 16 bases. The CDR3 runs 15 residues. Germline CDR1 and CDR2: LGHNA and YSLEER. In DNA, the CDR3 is TGCGCCAGCAGCCCCGTAGCGCGGGGGCTCGGGGAGCTGTTTTTT. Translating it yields CASSPVARGLGELFF.

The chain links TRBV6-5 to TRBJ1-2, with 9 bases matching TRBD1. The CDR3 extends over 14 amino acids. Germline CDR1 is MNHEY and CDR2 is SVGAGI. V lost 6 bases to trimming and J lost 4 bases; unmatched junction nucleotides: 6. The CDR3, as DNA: TGTGCCAGCAGGCGAACAGGGGGCGGCTATGGCTACACCTTC. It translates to CASRRTGGGYGYTF.

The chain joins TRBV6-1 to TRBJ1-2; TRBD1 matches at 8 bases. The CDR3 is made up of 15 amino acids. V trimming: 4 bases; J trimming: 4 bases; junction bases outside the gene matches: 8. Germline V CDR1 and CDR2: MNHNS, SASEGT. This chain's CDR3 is CASSGADRVIYGYTF. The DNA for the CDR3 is TGTGCCAGCAGTGGAGCGGACAGGGTTATCTATGGCTACACCTTC.

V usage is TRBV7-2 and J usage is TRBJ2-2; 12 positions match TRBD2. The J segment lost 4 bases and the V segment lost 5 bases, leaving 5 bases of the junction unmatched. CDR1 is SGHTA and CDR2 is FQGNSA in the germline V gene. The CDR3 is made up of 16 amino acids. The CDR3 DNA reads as TGTGCCAGCAGCCCGTGGGGACTAGCGGGCACCGGGGAGCTGTTTTTT. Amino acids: CASSPWGLAGTGELFF.

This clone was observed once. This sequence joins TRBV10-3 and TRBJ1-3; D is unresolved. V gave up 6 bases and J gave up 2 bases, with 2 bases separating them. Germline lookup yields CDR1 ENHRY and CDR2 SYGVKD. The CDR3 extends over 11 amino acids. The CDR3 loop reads CAISTGNTIYF. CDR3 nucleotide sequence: TGTGCCATCAGCACTGGAAACACCATATATTTT.

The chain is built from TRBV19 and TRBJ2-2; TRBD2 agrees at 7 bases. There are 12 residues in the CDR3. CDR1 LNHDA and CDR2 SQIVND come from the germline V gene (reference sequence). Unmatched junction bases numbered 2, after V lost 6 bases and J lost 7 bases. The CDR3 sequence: CASRRGSGELFF. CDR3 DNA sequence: TGTGCCAGTAGGCGGGGGAGCGGGGAGCTGTTTTTT.

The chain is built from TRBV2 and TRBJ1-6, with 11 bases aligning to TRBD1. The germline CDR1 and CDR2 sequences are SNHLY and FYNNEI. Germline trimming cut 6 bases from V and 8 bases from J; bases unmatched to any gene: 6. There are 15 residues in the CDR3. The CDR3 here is CASSKDRGHDSPLHF. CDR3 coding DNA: TGTGCCAGCAGCAAGGACAGGGGGCATGATTCACCCCTCCACTTT.

CDR3 coding DNA: TGTGCCAGCACCCCTAGGGGAGATACGCAGTATTTT. This sequence encodes CASTPRGDTQYF. The V and J genes are TRBV6-1 and TRBJ2-3, with a weak D call TRBD1 (5 bases). Trimming cost V 7 bases and J 5 bases, with 10 bases left between them. Per the germline V gene, CDR1 is MNHNS and CDR2 is SASEGT. This CDR3 is built from 12 residues.

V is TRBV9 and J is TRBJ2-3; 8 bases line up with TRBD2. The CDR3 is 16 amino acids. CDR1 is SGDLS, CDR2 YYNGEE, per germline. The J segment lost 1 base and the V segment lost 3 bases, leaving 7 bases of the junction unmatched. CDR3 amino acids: CASSALTAGGTDTQYF. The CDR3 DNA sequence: TGTGCCAGCAGCGCTCTAACAGCGGGGGGCACAGATACGCAGTATTTT.

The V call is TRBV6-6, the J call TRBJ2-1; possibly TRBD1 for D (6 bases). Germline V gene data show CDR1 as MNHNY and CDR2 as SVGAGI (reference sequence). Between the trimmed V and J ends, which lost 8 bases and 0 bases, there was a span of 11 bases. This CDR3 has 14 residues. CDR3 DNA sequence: TGTGCCAGCGCCAAAGGGGGCTCCTACAATGAGCAGTTCTTC. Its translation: CASAKGGSYNEQFF.

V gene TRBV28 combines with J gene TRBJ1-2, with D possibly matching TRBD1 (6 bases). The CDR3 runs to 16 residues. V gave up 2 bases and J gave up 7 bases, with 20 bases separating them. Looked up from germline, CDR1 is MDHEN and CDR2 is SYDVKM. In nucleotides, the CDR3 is TGTGCCAGCAGTTTAACAGGGATCCCCACCCCCGCTGGCTACACCTTC. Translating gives CASSLTGIPTPAGYTF.

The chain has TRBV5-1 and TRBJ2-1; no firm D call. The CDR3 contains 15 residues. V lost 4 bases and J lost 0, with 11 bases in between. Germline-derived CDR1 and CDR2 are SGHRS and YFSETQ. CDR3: CASSTQTTSYNEQFF. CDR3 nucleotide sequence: TGCGCCAGCAGCACCCAAACAACCTCCTACAATGAGCAGTTCTTC.

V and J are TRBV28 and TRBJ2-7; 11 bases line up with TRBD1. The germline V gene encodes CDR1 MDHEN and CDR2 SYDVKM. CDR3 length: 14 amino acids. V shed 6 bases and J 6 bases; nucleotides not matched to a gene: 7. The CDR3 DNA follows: TGTGCCAGCAGACCTGGACAGGGGGCCTCCGAGCAGTACTTC. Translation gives CASRPGQGASEQYF.

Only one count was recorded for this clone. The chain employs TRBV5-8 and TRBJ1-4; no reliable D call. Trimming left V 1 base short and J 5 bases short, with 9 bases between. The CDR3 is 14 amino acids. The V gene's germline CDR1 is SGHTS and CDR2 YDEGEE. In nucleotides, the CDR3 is TGTGCCAGCAGCTTGATGGGGAAGAATGAAAAACTGTTTTTT. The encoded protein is CASSLMGKNEKLFF.

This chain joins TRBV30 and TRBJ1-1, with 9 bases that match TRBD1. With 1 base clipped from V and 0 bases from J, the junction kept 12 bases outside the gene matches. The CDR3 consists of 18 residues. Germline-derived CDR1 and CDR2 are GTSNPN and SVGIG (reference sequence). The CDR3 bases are TGTGCCTGGAGTGGCCATTCCGGGACAGGGAAGGTGAACACTGAAGCTTTCTTT. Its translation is CAWSGHSGTGKVNTEAFF.

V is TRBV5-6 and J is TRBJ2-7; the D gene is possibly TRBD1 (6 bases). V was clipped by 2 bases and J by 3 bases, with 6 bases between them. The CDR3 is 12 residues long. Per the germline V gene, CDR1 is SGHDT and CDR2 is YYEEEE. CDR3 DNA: TGTGCCAGCAGCTTACAGGGCTACGAGCAGTACTTC. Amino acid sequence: CASSLQGYEQYF.

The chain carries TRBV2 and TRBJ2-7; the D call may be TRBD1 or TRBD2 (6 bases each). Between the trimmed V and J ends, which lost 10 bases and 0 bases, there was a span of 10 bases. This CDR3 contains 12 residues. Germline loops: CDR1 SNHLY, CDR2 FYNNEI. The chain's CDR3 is CATRGPSYEQYF. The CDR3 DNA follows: TGTGCCACCCGGGGGCCCTCCTACGAGCAGTACTTC.

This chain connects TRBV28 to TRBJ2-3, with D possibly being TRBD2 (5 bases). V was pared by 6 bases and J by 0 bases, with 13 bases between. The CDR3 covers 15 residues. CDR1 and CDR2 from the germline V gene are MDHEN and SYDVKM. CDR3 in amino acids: CASRSDGDSTDTQYF. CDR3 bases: TGTGCCAGCAGATCGGACGGGGATAGCACAGATACGCAGTATTTT.

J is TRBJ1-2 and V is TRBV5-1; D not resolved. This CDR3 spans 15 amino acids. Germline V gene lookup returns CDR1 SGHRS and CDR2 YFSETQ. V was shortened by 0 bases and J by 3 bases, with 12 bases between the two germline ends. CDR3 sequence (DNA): TGCGCCAGCAGCTTGGAGGGCAGCCCGGACTATGGCTACACCTTC. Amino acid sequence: CASSLEGSPDYGYTF.